The clone carrying this T cell receptor (beta chain) was found a few times. The data were obtained in a study of blood T cell repertoires in COVID-19. Study overall: Some COVID-19 samples were acute and others convalescent; all came from the United States, Italy and Spain.

V lost 5 bases, J lost 1 base, and 17 bases lay in between. Looked up from germline, CDR1 is SNHLY and CDR2 is FYNNEI. There are 16 residues in the CDR3. Per the study methods: Amplifying reference gene primers gave estimates of nucleated cell counts. Profiled with immunoSEQ multiplex PCR; TCRdb holds only in-frame clones, not every one. V, J and clone size reflect that table, while D and trimming were determined from the DNA. The sample comprises some 370,000 clones, about 89% of which are singletons, and 8.5% to 12% rests with the top ten. Sample: peripheral blood. The sequence came from a woman aged 25 to 39 with COVID-19, enrolled during active disease. J is TRBJ1-1 and V is TRBV2, with a tentative D call TRBD1 (5 bases). The CDR3 DNA reads TGTGCCAGCAGTCTCAAACAGGCAGTCGGGAACACTGAAGCTTTCTTT. Translation: CASSLKQAVGNTEAFF.